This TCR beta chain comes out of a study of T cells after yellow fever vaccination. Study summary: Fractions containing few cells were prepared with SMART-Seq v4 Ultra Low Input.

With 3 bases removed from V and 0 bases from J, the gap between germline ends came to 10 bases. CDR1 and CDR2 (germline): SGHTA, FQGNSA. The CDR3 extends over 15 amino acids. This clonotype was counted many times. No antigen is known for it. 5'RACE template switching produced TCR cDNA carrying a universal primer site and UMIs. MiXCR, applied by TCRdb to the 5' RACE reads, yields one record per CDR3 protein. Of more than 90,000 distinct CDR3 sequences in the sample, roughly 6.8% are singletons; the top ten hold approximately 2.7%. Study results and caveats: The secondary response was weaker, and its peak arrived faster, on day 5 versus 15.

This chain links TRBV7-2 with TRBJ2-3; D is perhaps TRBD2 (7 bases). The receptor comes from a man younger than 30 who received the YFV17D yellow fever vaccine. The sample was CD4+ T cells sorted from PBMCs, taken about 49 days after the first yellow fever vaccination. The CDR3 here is CASSLRGPSTDTQYF. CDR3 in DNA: TGTGCCAGCAGCTTGCGGGGGCCTAGCACAGATACGCAGTATTTT.